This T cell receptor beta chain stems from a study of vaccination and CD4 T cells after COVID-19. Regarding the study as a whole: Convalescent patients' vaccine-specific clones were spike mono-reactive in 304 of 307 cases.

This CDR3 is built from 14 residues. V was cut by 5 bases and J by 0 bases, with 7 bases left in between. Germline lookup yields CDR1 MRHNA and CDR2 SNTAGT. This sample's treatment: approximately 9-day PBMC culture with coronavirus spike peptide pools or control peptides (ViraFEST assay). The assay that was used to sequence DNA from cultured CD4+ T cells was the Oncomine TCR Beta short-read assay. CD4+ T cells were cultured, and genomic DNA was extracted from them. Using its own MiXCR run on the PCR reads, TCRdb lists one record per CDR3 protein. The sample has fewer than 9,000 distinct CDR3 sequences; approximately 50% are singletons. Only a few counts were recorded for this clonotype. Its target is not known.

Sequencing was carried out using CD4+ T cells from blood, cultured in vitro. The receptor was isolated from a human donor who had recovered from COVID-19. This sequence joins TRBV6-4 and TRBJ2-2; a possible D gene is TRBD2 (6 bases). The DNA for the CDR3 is TGTGCCAGCAGTCGGGGGTCGAACACCGGGGAGCTGTTTTTT. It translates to CASSRGSNTGELFF.